The T cell receptor beta chain under discussion was sequenced for a study of cytomegalovirus exposure and HLA in healthy donors. Study-wide results and limits: Later analysis demonstrated an association between a missense DCLRE1C variant and TCR beta V- and J-gene trimming. Later work associated approximately 17,000 TCR beta sequences with HLA alleles at 0.05 false discovery rate. TCR beta chains numbering more than 150 were designated cytomegalovirus-associated. Per a prior analysis, the majority of TCR beta V segments were productive roughly 90% or roughly 30% of the time.

This clone was found a few times. The target antigen is unknown. PCR involved 60 Vbeta and 13 Jbeta primers. Repertoires were generated with immunoSEQ multiplex PCR, while TCRdb's copy carries only in-frame clones and drops some. The repertoire includes 150,000 to 200,000 clones, around four fifths of them detected once, and less than 9% sits in the top ten. The ends lost 5 bases at V and 3 bases at J; junction bases unmatched: 3. Germline-derived CDR1 and CDR2 are SQVTM and ANQGSEA. This CDR3 has 14 amino acids. The clonotype originates from a male donor in good health and CMV-seropositive. V is TRBV29-1 and J is TRBJ2-6; 8 bases are a match to TRBD1. Sequenced sample: PBMCs. CDR3 protein: CSVQGASGANVLTF. The CDR3 coding sequence is TGCAGCGTTCAGGGGGCGAGTGGGGCCAACGTCCTGACTTTC.